What follows are 17 T cell receptor beta chains derived from one specimen sequenced in a study of T-cell reconstitution after alpha-beta-depleted transplantation in children. Using unique molecular identifiers, the investigators prepared the TCRbeta library. TCRdb fed the PCR reads into MiXCR, producing one record per CDR3 protein. The repertoire holds around 440,000 distinct CDR3 sequences, with roughly a tenth as singletons. Here the sequenced sample was PBMCs, taken before TCRalphabeta/CD19-depleted stem cell transplant. The source of these receptors is a child aged 2-15 years with inherited bone marrow failure, due to receive a stem cell transplant.

The chain has TRBV5-4 and TRBJ2-1; 7 bases are shared with TRBD2. The CDR3 is 16 residues long. Germline CDR1 and CDR2: SGHNT and YYREEE (reference sequence). Trimming removed 2 bases from V and 8 bases from J; junction bases left unmatched: 13. The CDR3 is CASSFSLAAWGDEQFF. The CDR3 nucleotides are TGTGCCAGCAGCTTTTCCCTAGCGGCCTGGGGGGATGAGCAGTTCTTC.

This clonotype has at least ten counts. The chain has TRBV5-1 and TRBJ1-5, with D uncertain. The CDR3 runs to 13 residues. Germline V lookup: CDR1 SGHRS, CDR2 YFSETQ. Trimming took 0 bases from V and 7 from J, leaving 8 bases between them. The CDR3 DNA is TGCGCCAGCAGCTTGGTCGTCGGGCAGCCCCAGCATTTT. Amino acids: CASSLVVGQPQHF.

The V and J genes are TRBV5-1 and TRBJ2-6; D is possibly TRBD1 (6 bases). The V gene lost 2 bases and the J gene lost 0 bases, with 12 bases spanning the gap. CDR3 length: 17 residues. Germline CDR1 is SGHRS and CDR2 is YFSETQ. In DNA form, the CDR3 reads TGCGCCAGCAGCTTAGAAACAGGGCTCTCTGGGGCCAACGTCCTGACTTTC. Amino acids: CASSLETGLSGANVLTF.

The CDR3 DNA reads as TGTGCCAGCAGCTTTCGAGGAGATCAGGGGCCCACCGGGGAGCTGTTTTTT. Translating it yields CASSFRGDQGPTGELFF. The chain carries TRBV7-2 and TRBJ2-2; TRBD1 might be the D (6 bases). Deletions cut 3 bases from V and 4 bases from J, with 18 bases between. Germline CDR1 SGHTA, CDR2 FQGNSA. The CDR3 covers 17 residues.

The sample holds many counts of this clonotype. The rearrangement uses TRBV12-3 or TRBV12-4 and TRBJ1-5; D gene ambiguous. This CDR3 spans 14 amino acids. V lost 6 bases and J lost 5, with 14 bases in between. In DNA form, the CDR3 reads TGTGCCAGCAGAGCGGCGGGAAGGCATCAGCCCCAGCATTTT. Translated, it gives CASRAAGRHQPQHF.

This clonotype was counted ten times or more. The DNA of the CDR3 is TGTGCCTGGAGGTACACCGGGGAGCTGTTTTTT. Its translation: CAWRYTGELFF. This chain uses TRBV30 with TRBJ2-2, with unresolved D. Trimming cost V 3 bases and J 3 bases, with 2 bases left between them. From germline, CDR1 is GTSNPN and CDR2 SVGIG (reference sequence). This CDR3 is built from 11 residues.

This clonotype has a count of ten or more. The chain employs TRBV2 and TRBJ2-1; 9 bases line up with TRBD1. V lost 6 bases to trimming and J lost 6 bases; unmatched junction nucleotides: 0. This CDR3 comprises 12 residues. Germline V gene data show CDR1 as SNHLY and CDR2 as FYNNEI. In DNA, the CDR3 is TGTGCCAGCAGGGACAGGGGCAATGAGCAGTTCTTC. It translates to CASRDRGNEQFF. Based on the CDR3 plus reference TRBV2 and TRBJ2-1, the full variable domain is EPEVTQTPSHQVTQMGQEVILRCVPISNHLYFYWYRQILGQKVEFLVSFYNNEISEKSEIFDDQFSVERPDGSNFTLKIRSTKLEDSAMYFCASRDRGNEQFFGPGTRLTVL.

The table lists this clonotype with many counts. J is TRBJ2-3 and V is TRBV7-2, with 8 bases matching TRBD2. From germline, CDR1 is SGHTA and CDR2 FQGNSA. This CDR3 spans 15 amino acids. Trimming took 5 bases from V and 3 from J; bases not matched to a gene: 7. DNA of the CDR3: TGTGCCAGCAGCCTAGGAGCGGGAGTGACAGATACGCAGTATTTT. It is translated as CASSLGAGVTDTQYF. The variable domain in full, with the rest retrieved from reference TRBV7-2 and TRBJ2-3, is GAGVSQSPSNKVTEKGKDVELRCDPISGHTALYWYRQSLGQGLEFLIYFQGNSAPDKSGLPSDRFSAERTGGSVSTLTIQRTQQEDSAVYLCASSLGAGVTDTQYFGPGTRLTVL.

V and J are TRBV6-1 and TRBJ2-1; 11 bases line up with TRBD2. V trimming: 5 bases; J trimming: 5 bases; junction bases outside the gene matches: 5. The CDR3 runs 15 residues. CDR1 is MNHNS, CDR2 SASEGT, per germline. The CDR3 is CASSRLAGGNNEQFF. The CDR3 DNA reads as TGTGCCAGCAGTCGGTTAGCGGGAGGGAACAATGAGCAGTTCTTC.

At least ten counts were recorded for this clonotype. This chain uses TRBV20-1 with TRBJ2-3; no firm D call. The CDR3 is 14 residues long. V was trimmed by 0 bases and J by 0 bases, leaving 7 bases between them. Germline CDR1 reads DFQATT; CDR2 reads SNEGSKA (reference sequence). The CDR3 DNA sequence: TGCAGTGCTAGAGACGTGTCTAGCACAGATACGCAGTATTTT. It codes for CSARDVSSTDTQYF.

The sample holds a few counts of this clonotype. The chain has TRBV19 and TRBJ2-4, with D possibly matching TRBD1 (6 bases). Germline V gives CDR1 LNHDA, CDR2 SQIVND (reference sequence). The CDR3 runs to 11 residues. Trimming left V 8 bases short and J 8 bases short, with 10 bases between. This CDR3 reads CASGQGYIQYF. As DNA, the CDR3 is TGTGCCAGTGGGCAGGGGTACATTCAGTACTTC.

With respect to this clonotype: Possible read error: a much larger clone is one base away. This CDR3 is missing its conserved last phenylalanine or tryptophan, likely due to a read error. The chain is built from TRBV7-9 and TRBJ2-7, with 7 bases aligning to TRBD2. Germline V gene sequence: CDR1 SEHNR, CDR2 FQNEAQ (reference sequence). After removal of 5 bases from V and 2 bases from J, the junction contained 6 bases not matched to a gene. The CDR3 is made up of 14 amino acids. The CDR3 nucleotides are TGTGCCAGCAGCCCTCTTGGGACTACCTACGAGCAGTACCTC. Protein: CASSPLGTTYEQYL.

This clonotype was picked up many times. J is TRBJ1-1 and V is TRBV7-8; D is unresolved. Germline CDR1 reads SGHVS; CDR2 reads FQNEAQ. V gave up 0 bases and J gave up 0 bases, with 8 bases separating them. This CDR3 has 15 amino acids. The CDR3 here is CASSLAEPMNTEAFF. The CDR3, as DNA: TGTGCCAGCAGCTTAGCGGAACCGATGAACACTGAAGCTTTCTTT. Full variable domain (rest looked up from reference TRBV7-8 and TRBJ1-1): GAGVSQSPRYKVAKRGQDVALRCDPISGHVSLFWYQQALGQGPEFLTYFQNEAQLDKSGLPSDRFFAERPEGSVSTLKIQRTQQEDSAVYLCASSLAEPMNTEAFFGQGTRLTVV.

This clonotype was seen at least ten times. This chain connects TRBV5-1 to TRBJ1-2; D uncertain. The CDR3 is made up of 13 amino acids. The V gene's germline CDR1 is SGHRS and CDR2 YFSETQ. V was pared by 4 bases and J by 1 base, with 8 bases between. Written as DNA, the CDR3 is TGCGCCAGCAGCCAGGATTTTAACTATGGCTACACCTTC. Translation gives CASSQDFNYGYTF.

This clonotype was seen at least ten times. CDR3: CASSSTGGGYEQYF. The CDR3, as DNA: TGCGCCAGCAGCTCGACAGGGGGCGGCTACGAGCAGTACTTC. The gene calls are TRBV5-1 and TRBJ2-7, with 10 bases aligning to TRBD1. In germline, CDR1 is SGHRS, CDR2 YFSETQ. The CDR3 is 14 residues long. Trimming took 3 bases from V and 3 from J; bases not matched to a gene: 3.

The sample holds many counts of this clonotype. The chain uses TRBV29-1 and TRBJ2-1; the match to TRBD2 covers 7 bases. V shed 4 bases and J 10 bases; nucleotides not matched to a gene: 4. Germline loops: CDR1 SQVTM, CDR2 ANQGSEA. The CDR3 is 11 amino acids. Written as DNA, the CDR3 is TGCAGCGTTGGACTAGCACAAGAGCAGTTCTTC. It codes for CSVGLAQEQFF.

This clonotype occurred many times. The rearrangement uses TRBV29-1 and TRBJ2-7; D is uncertain. This CDR3 has 14 residues. Germline V CDR1 and CDR2: SQVTM, ANQGSEA. V was trimmed by 4 bases and J by 5 bases, leaving 18 bases between them. CDR3 bases: TGCAGCGTTGCGGCCACACTTCTCGCCCACGAGCAGTACTTC. It yields the protein CSVAATLLAHEQYF.